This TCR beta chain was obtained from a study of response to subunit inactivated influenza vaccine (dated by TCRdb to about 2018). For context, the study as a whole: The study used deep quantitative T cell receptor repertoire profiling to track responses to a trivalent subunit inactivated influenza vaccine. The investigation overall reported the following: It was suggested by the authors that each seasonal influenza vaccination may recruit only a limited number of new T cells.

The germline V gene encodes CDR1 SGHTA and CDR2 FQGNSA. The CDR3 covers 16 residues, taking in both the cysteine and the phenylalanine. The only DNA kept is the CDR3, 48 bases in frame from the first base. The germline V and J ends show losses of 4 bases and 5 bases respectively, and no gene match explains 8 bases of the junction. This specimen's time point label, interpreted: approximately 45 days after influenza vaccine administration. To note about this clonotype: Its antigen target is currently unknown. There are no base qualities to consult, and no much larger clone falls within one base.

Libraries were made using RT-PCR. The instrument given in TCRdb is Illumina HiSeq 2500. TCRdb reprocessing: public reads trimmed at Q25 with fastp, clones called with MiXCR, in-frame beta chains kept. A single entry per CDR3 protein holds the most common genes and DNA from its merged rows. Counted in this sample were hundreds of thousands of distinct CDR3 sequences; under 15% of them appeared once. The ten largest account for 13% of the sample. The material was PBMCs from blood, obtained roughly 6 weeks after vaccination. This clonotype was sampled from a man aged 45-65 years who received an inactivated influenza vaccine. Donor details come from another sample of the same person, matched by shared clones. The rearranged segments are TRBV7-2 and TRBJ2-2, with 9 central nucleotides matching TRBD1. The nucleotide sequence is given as TGTGCCAGCAGCTCCCCCGGGACAGGGCGGACCGGGGAGCTGTTTTTT. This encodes CASSSPGTGRTGELFF.